The 13 T cell receptor beta chains in this list originate from one sample, sequenced in a study of OX40 agonist ivuxolimab in advanced cancers. TCRdb keeps only in-frame clones here, not all; method: immunoSEQ multiplex PCR. The sample lists approximately 58,000 clones, roughly 84% occurring once. The sequences come from CD4+ or CD8+ T cells sorted from blood, collected in a trial of the OX40 agonist ivuxolimab. These TCRs come from an adult with an advanced solid tumor such as melanoma, head and neck, liver or kidney cancer.

This chain connects TRBV6-5 to TRBJ2-7; no reliable D call. Germline loops: CDR1 MNHEY, CDR2 SVGAGI. There are 14 residues in the CDR3. The V end lost 2 bases, the J end lost 3 bases, and 11 bases lay between the germline ends. CDR3 DNA sequence: TGTGCCAGCAGTTACCCGTCAAGCTACTACGAGCAGTACTTC. This encodes CASSYPSSYYEQYF.

The gene calls are TRBV11-3 and TRBJ2-3, with 8 bases matching TRBD2. Germline-derived CDR1 and CDR2 are SGHNT and YENEEA. This CDR3 region has 14 residues. Trimming removed 5 bases from V and 3 bases from J; junction bases left unmatched: 4. The CDR3 DNA follows: TGTGCCAGCAGCCGGGAGGGGCGAACAGATACGCAGTATTTT. Its protein is CASSREGRTDTQYF.

The V and J genes are TRBV27 and TRBJ2-7; 10 nucleotides line up with TRBD1. V lost 4 bases, J lost 3 bases, and 0 bases stayed unmatched. Germline V gene data show CDR1 as MNHEY and CDR2 as SMNVEV (reference sequence). The CDR3 is 13 residues long. For the CDR3, the DNA is TGTGCCAGCAGTTGGGACAGGGGCTACGAGCAGTACTTC. This gives the protein CASSWDRGYEQYF.

Here the CDR3 reads CASSQRTSGSSGTGELFF. In DNA form, the CDR3 reads TGTGCCAGCAGCCAGAGGACTAGCGGTTCTTCAGGGACCGGGGAGCTGTTTTTT. The chain couples TRBV4-2 to TRBJ2-2, with TRBD2 matching over 10 bases. The CDR3 runs 18 residues. J was trimmed by 5 bases and V by 3 bases; bases with no gene match: 12. Germline CDR1 is LGHNA and CDR2 is YNFKEQ.

The J gene is TRBJ2-1, the V gene TRBV7-3; possibly TRBD2 for D (7 bases). The CDR3 spans 15 residues. V was pared by 4 bases and J by 2 bases, with 12 bases between. Germline CDR1 SGHTA, CDR2 FQGTGA. For the CDR3, the DNA is TGTGCCAGCAGCTCGGGGGGCACCCCCTACAATGAGCAGTTCTTC. Its translation: CASSSGGTPYNEQFF.

The V call is TRBV5-6, the J call TRBJ2-2; possible D gene TRBD2, 6 bases. There are 16 residues in the CDR3. The ends were cut back, 0 bases at V and 8 bases at J, with 17 bases in the middle. The germline V gene has CDR1 SGHDT and CDR2 YYEEEE. The CDR3 bases are TGTGCCAGCAGCTTGGCGACTAGGGGAAAAAATGGGGAGCTGTTTTTT. It translates to CASSLATRGKNGELFF.

The chain has TRBV18 and TRBJ2-5; 7 nucleotides match TRBD1. CDR1 and CDR2 from the germline V gene are KGHSH and LQKENI. The CDR3 length is 14 residues. V dropped 4 bases and J dropped 2; count of bases not matched to a gene: 4. The CDR3 protein is CASSLRTGQETQYF. The DNA for the CDR3 is TGTGCCAGCTCACTCCGGACAGGTCAAGAGACCCAGTACTTC.

The CDR3 coding sequence is TGTGCCAGTAAGCCAGGCTACTCAGATACGCAGTATTTT. Amino acids: CASKPGYSDTQYF. J is TRBJ2-3 and V is TRBV19, with D unclear. The germline V and J ends were trimmed by 7 bases and 4 bases, with 12 bases remaining between them. The CDR3 length is 13 residues. The germline CDR1 and CDR2 sequences are LNHDA and SQIVND (reference sequence).

The rearrangement links TRBV13 to TRBJ2-7; maybe TRBD2 (7 bases). This CDR3 contains 14 residues. Deletions cut 7 bases from V and 1 base from J, with 14 bases between. CDR1 and CDR2 from the germline V gene are PRHDT and FYEKMQ (reference sequence). The CDR3 DNA reads TGTGCCAGCAAAAGGGGGGGTAGGTCCTACGAGCAGTACTTC. Protein product: CASKRGGRSYEQYF. Full variable domain (rest looked up from reference TRBV13 and TRBJ2-7): AAGVIQSPRHLIKEKRETATLKCYPIPRHDTVYWYQQGPGQDPQFLISFYEKMQSDKGSIPDRFSAQQFSDYHSELNMSSLELGDSALYFCASKRGGRSYEQYFGPGTRLTVT.

V gene TRBV19 combines with J gene TRBJ2-7; D is unclear. Trimming left V 3 bases short and J 5 bases short, with 11 bases between. Germline CDR1 reads LNHDA; CDR2 reads SQIVND (reference sequence). CDR3 length equals 13 residues. Written as DNA, the CDR3 is TGTGCCAGTAGTATCGCCAGTACTAACGAGCAGTACTTC. This translates into CASSIASTNEQYF.

This clone was seen once. The V gene is TRBV11-2, the J gene TRBJ2-1; TRBD2 aligns across 7 bases. Germline V gene data show CDR1 as SGHAT and CDR2 as FQNNGV. The V and J ends lost 2 bases and 3 bases, in that order; junction bases with no gene match: 4. The CDR3 has 15 amino acids. In DNA form, the CDR3 reads TGTGCCAGCAGCTTATGGAGCGGGGACTACAATGAGCAGTTCTTC. Protein: CASSLWSGDYNEQFF. The variable domain in full, completed from reference TRBV11-2 and TRBJ2-1, reads EAGVAQSPRYKIIEKRQSVAFWCNPISGHATLYWYQQILGQGPKLLIQFQNNGVVDDSQLPKDRFSAERLKGVDSTLKIQPAKLEDSAVYLCASSLWSGDYNEQFFGPGTRLTVL.

This sequence joins TRBV5-1 and TRBJ2-7; D may be TRBD2 (7 bases). The CDR3 spans 16 residues. Trimming left V 4 bases short and J 3 bases short, with 20 bases between. Germline CDR1 reads SGHRS; CDR2 reads YFSETQ. The CDR3 DNA sequence: TGCGCCAGCAGCCTAGGGGGGGTGTCTAGTCGCTACGAGCAGTACTTC. Translating gives CASSLGGVSSRYEQYF.

The rearrangement joins TRBV27 to TRBJ2-5, with D possibly matching TRBD2 (6 bases). The J call may be mistaken, given a closer DNA end match to TRBJ2-7. The germline V gene has CDR1 MNHEY and CDR2 SMNVEV (reference sequence). This CDR3 comprises 14 residues. CDR3 protein: CASSSSGTPHEQYF. The CDR3 coding sequence is TGTGCCAGCAGCTCATCCGGGACTCCCCACGAGCAGTACTTC.